This TCR beta chain was captured by sequencing in a study of blood T cell repertoires in COVID-19. This CDR3 is 19 amino acids long. V lost 7 bases and J lost 9, with 34 bases in between. Germline assignment: CDR1 MNHGY and CDR2 SAAAGT. Clones were read by immunoSEQ multiplex PCR, and TCRdb kept only the in-frame ones, dropping some. The sample consists of more than 200,000 clones, roughly 84% of them appearing once. Input material: peripheral blood. This sequence was found in a man in his 60s with acute or convalescent COVID-19. The genes are TRBV6-8 and TRBJ2-1, with TRBD1 as a possible D gene (5 bases). The DNA of the CDR3 is TGTGCCAGCACCAGGGTAGAGACTTCTTTAATTCCTAAACATGGTGAGCAGTTCTTC. Residues: CASTRVETSLIPKHGEQFF.